The table lists the clone carrying this T cell receptor (beta chain) with many counts. These data originate in a study of Graves' ophthalmopathy and Graves' hyperthyroidism. TCR beta CDR3 regions were amplified from RNA transcripts. HTBI primers served in a first-round RT-PCR, which a second-round multiplex PCR followed. From the multiplex PCR reads, TCRdb called clonotypes with MiXCR, one entry per CDR3 protein. The sample comprises 1 million to 1.3 million distinct CDR3 sequences, 35% to 40% of which are singletons, and 11% rests with the top ten. CDR1 is WSHSY, CDR2 SAAADI, per germline. Germline trimming cut 0 bases from V and 0 bases from J; bases unmatched to any gene: 7. This CDR3 has 17 residues.

Sequenced input: peripheral blood or thyroid tissue (not recorded which). The J gene is TRBJ1-1, the V gene TRBV10-2, with 7 bases identical to TRBD1. The source is an adult man with Graves' hyperthyroidism. CDR3 bases: TGCGCCAGCAGTGAGTCAAAGGGGGCTGGGATGAACACTGAAGCTTTCTTT. This gives the protein CASSESKGAGMNTEAFF.